Below, 16 T cell receptor beta chains from the same sample are listed, as sequenced in a study of CD8 T cells in ankylosing spondylitis. TCRdb processed the 5' RACE reads anew with MiXCR; each CDR3 protein has one entry. The sample contains about 330,000 distinct CDR3 sequences, approximately 8.2% of which appear only once. The antigens of these receptors remain unknown. General observations from the study: Ankylosing spondylitis blood appeared to carry a characteristic TCR beta motif of roughly eight highly homologous variants.

Sequencing was carried out using blood, either unsorted or a sorted T cell fraction (not recorded which). All receptors derive from a male donor with ankylosing spondylitis.

This chain joins TRBV14 and TRBJ2-1; 8 bases agree with TRBD2. Germline V gene sequence: CDR1 SGHDN, CDR2 FVKESK. Trimming took 0 bases from V and 2 from J; bases not matched to a gene: 15. The CDR3 length is 20 residues. CDR3: CASSQDIMATLAETYNEQFF. CDR3 bases: TGTGCCAGCAGCCAAGATATCATGGCCACACTAGCGGAGACCTACAATGAGCAGTTCTTC.

This clonotype was counted between two and nine times. This sequence joins TRBV21-1 and TRBJ1-4. TRBV21-1 constitutes a pseudogene. The CDR3 sequence is 13 residues long. In DNA, the CDR3 is TGTGCCAGCAGCAAAGTTGAGATCGAAAAACTGTTTTTT. It codes for CASSKVEIEKLFF.

This clonotype was seen only a few times. This chain connects TRBV12-3 or TRBV12-4 to TRBJ2-5; D is ambiguous. Trimming took 5 bases from V and 2 from J, leaving 15 bases between them. The CDR3 spans 15 residues. In DNA, the CDR3 is TGTGCCAGCAGTGCCCCCTGGACGCAACAAGAGACCCAGTACTTC. Translation gives CASSAPWTQQETQYF.

The V call is TRBV20-1, the J call TRBJ1-5; 12 bases are shared with TRBD1. The CDR3 covers 16 residues. The J segment lost 4 bases and the V segment lost 3 bases, leaving 7 bases of the junction unmatched. Germline V lookup: CDR1 DFQATT, CDR2 SNEGSKA (reference sequence). This CDR3 is CSASGDRGLWNQPQHF. The CDR3 DNA follows: TGCAGTGCTAGCGGGGACAGGGGGCTATGGAATCAGCCCCAGCATTTT.

This clonotype has just a few counts. CDR3: CSGGGGGRETQYF. The DNA for the CDR3 is TGCAGCGGAGGTGGAGGGGGCCGAGAGACCCAGTACTTC. The J gene is TRBJ2-5, the V gene TRBV29-1, with D possibly TRBD1 on 7 matching bases. The CDR3 extends over 13 amino acids. Looked up from germline, CDR1 is SQVTM and CDR2 is ANQGSEA. The germline V and J ends were trimmed by 7 bases and 4 bases, with 16 bases remaining between them.

The table lists this clonotype with a few counts. V is TRBV7-2 and J is TRBJ1-2, with D possibly being TRBD1 (5 bases). The CDR3 spans 15 residues. The V end lost 7 bases, the J end lost 4 bases, and 19 bases lay between the germline ends. The germline V gene encodes CDR1 SGHTA and CDR2 FQGNSA. The CDR3 nucleotides are TGTGCCAGCACCTCGGGGGTAGAGGTCGTCTATGGCTACACCTTC. It translates to CASTSGVEVVYGYTF.

This clonotype was counted between two and nine times. The CDR3 spells CASSKGGLAVDTQYF. For the CDR3, the DNA is TGTGCCAGCAGCAAGGGGGGACTAGCAGTTGATACGCAGTATTTT. This chain links TRBV7-9 with TRBJ2-3; 9 bases are a match to TRBD2. There are 15 residues in the CDR3. CDR1 and CDR2 from the germline V gene are SEHNR and FQNEAQ (reference sequence). The J segment lost 6 bases and the V segment lost 5 bases, leaving 9 bases of the junction unmatched.

This clonotype has a handful of counts. The chain is built from TRBV29-1 and TRBJ2-1, with D perhaps matching TRBD2 (6 bases). Trimming removed 6 bases from V and 4 bases from J, with 16 bases in between. The CDR3 has 14 residues. Looked up from germline, CDR1 is SQVTM and CDR2 is ANQGSEA. The CDR3 here is CSVGGSGEYNEQFF. In DNA, the CDR3 is TGCAGCGTCGGAGGTAGCGGAGAATACAATGAGCAGTTCTTC.

This clonotype has a count of ten or more. The chain has TRBV5-1 and TRBJ2-3, with 12 nucleotides matching TRBD2. The V segment lost 4 bases and the J segment 3 bases; nucleotides outside the gene matches: 0. This CDR3 comprises 14 residues. Germline CDR1 SGHRS, CDR2 YFSETQ. The DNA of the CDR3 is TGCGCCAGCAGCGGACTAGCGGGGACAGATACGCAGTATTTT. Translated, it gives CASSGLAGTDTQYF.

The CDR3 DNA reads as TGTGCCAGCAGTTTTTGGGGAGGGGCTAATGAAAAACTGTTTTTT. Translation gives CASSFWGGANEKLFF. V is TRBV12-3 or TRBV12-4 and J is TRBJ1-4; D is possibly TRBD1 (5 bases). This CDR3 spans 15 amino acids. V was pared by 3 bases and J by 3 bases, with 11 bases between.

This rearrangement joins TRBV2 to TRBJ2-2; D ambiguous. V was clipped by 5 bases and J by 5 bases, with 12 bases between them. This CDR3 has 14 amino acids. The germline V gene encodes CDR1 SNHLY and CDR2 FYNNEI. As DNA, the CDR3 is TGTGCCAGCAGTCGAGACACTCAGACCGGGGAGCTGTTTTTT. Protein sequence: CASSRDTQTGELFF.

This chain uses TRBV5-1 with TRBJ2-1; 7 nucleotides agree with TRBD1. Unmatched junction bases numbered 4, after V lost 4 bases and J lost 3 bases. Germline loops: CDR1 SGHRS, CDR2 YFSETQ. The CDR3 runs to 14 residues. This chain's CDR3 is CASSQGTDYNEQFF. Written as DNA, the CDR3 is TGCGCCAGCAGCCAGGGGACAGACTACAATGAGCAGTTCTTC.

The rearrangement links TRBV15 to TRBJ2-5; D might be TRBD1 (5 bases). The CDR3 loop spans 14 amino acids. Deletions cut 6 bases from V and 4 bases from J, with 15 bases between. Per the germline V gene, CDR1 is LNHNV and CDR2 is YYDKDF (reference sequence). CDR3 protein: CATREKGRIETQYF. The CDR3 DNA reads as TGTGCCACCAGGGAAAAGGGGCGCATAGAGACCCAGTACTTC.

The genes are TRBV6-1 and TRBJ2-5; D is undetermined. This CDR3 region has 14 residues. Trimming shortened V by 2 bases and J by 5 bases, and 12 bases separated the two germline ends. Germline V gene lookup returns CDR1 MNHNS and CDR2 SASEGT. CDR3 DNA sequence: TGTGCCAGCAGTGAAAAGCTAGGACGGGAGACCCAGTACTTC. This sequence encodes CASSEKLGRETQYF.

This chain joins TRBV24-1 and TRBJ2-1, with a tentative D call TRBD2 (6 bases). The ends were cut back, 3 bases at V and 2 bases at J, with 16 bases in the middle. The CDR3 length is 17 residues. Per germline, CDR1 KGHDR and CDR2 SFDVKD. The CDR3 DNA reads as TGTGCCACCAGTGATCTACGCGGGACTCCAACCTACAATGAGCAGTTCTTC. Translated, it gives CATSDLRGTPTYNEQFF.

The V gene is TRBV27, the J gene TRBJ2-7; the D gene is possibly TRBD2 (5 bases). The V gene lost 4 bases and the J gene lost 2 bases, with 21 bases spanning the gap. The CDR3 spans 17 residues. Germline CDR1 is MNHEY and CDR2 is SMNVEV (reference sequence). DNA for the CDR3: TGTGCCAGCAGTTCCGGCTTGGCCCGGGAAAATCCCTACGAGCAGTACTTC. Residues: CASSSGLARENPYEQYF.